Sequencing of this TCR beta chain was carried out in a study of control samples from healthy donors and cancer patients. There are 14 residues in the CDR3. The germline V gene has CDR1 SGHTA and CDR2 FQGTGA. V shed 6 bases and J 5 bases; nucleotides not matched to a gene: 4. Clones were sequenced by immunoSEQ multiplex PCR, and TCRdb holds only the in-frame ones, with some missing. The sample carries about 59,000 clones, roughly 90% recorded once. The sequence came from a man aged 35 to 55 with colorectal cancer. The sequencing input was PBMCs. The V gene is TRBV7-3, the J gene TRBJ2-1; 10 nucleotides match TRBD1. This chain's CDR3 is CASSQGQGNNEQFF. The CDR3 region has the DNA TGTGCCAGCAGTCAGGGACAGGGGAACAATGAGCAGTTCTTC.